The rows below give T cell receptor beta chains drawn from one sample of a study of T cell responses to AZD1222 COVID-19 vaccine. Only in-frame clones appear in the TCRdb table, and some are missing; sequencing was by immunoSEQ multiplex PCR. The sample holds some 120,000 clones; over 70% are singletons and the top ten take approximately 5.4%. Here the sequenced sample was peripheral blood, taken on day 0 of AZD1222 vaccination. The source is an adult in good health. Both conserved end residues are part of each CDR3. A D gene is named only where the DNA matches it firmly. The size of a clone is reported for some rows only, either as once, few or many, or as a class for expanded clones.

v_call: TRBV2; d_call: .; clone_size: .; j_call: TRBJ1-3; cdr3_aa: CASSEGVYSGNTIYF; cdr3_nt: TGTGCCAGCAGTGAAGGTGTCTACTCTGGAAACACCATATATTTT
v_call: TRBV29-1; d_call: .; clone_size: .; j_call: TRBJ2-7; cdr3_aa: CSVPDGYEQYF; cdr3_nt: TGCAGCGTCCCTGATGGGTACGAGCAGTACTTC
v_call: TRBV7-8; d_call: .; clone_size: .; j_call: TRBJ2-7; cdr3_aa: CASSLGGTASYEQYF; cdr3_nt: TGTGCCAGCAGCTTGGGCGGGACCGCGTCCTACGAGCAGTACTTC
v_call: TRBV3-1/TRBV3-2; d_call: .; clone_size: few; j_call: TRBJ1-2; cdr3_aa: CASSQGPESNYGYTF; cdr3_nt: TGTGCCAGCAGCCAAGGTCCGGAATCTAACTATGGCTACACCTTC
v_call: TRBV7-9; d_call: TRBD2; clone_size: .; j_call: TRBJ2-7; cdr3_aa: CASSPSLRTGGYEQYF; cdr3_nt: TGTGCCAGCAGCCCCTCACTTAGAACGGGGGGATACGAGCAGTACTTC
v_call: TRBV5-1; d_call: .; clone_size: .; j_call: TRBJ2-7; cdr3_aa: CASSLSLYYEQYF; cdr3_nt: TGCGCCAGCAGCTTGAGTCTCTACTACGAGCAGTACTTC
v_call: TRBV11-2; d_call: .; clone_size: .; j_call: TRBJ2-2; cdr3_aa: CASSPPGELFF; cdr3_nt: TGTGCCAGCAGCCCTCCCGGGGAGCTGTTTTTT
v_call: TRBV5-1; d_call: .; clone_size: .; j_call: TRBJ1-2; cdr3_aa: CASSLTGLYDGYTF; cdr3_nt: TGCGCCAGCAGCTTGACAGGGCTCTACGATGGCTACACCTTC
v_call: TRBV7-6; d_call: .; clone_size: .; j_call: TRBJ2-3; cdr3_aa: CASSFLEYGTDTQYF; cdr3_nt: TGTGCCAGCAGCTTTTTGGAGTACGGCACAGATACGCAGTATTTT
v_call: TRBV6-2/TRBV6-3; d_call: .; clone_size: .; j_call: TRBJ1-2; cdr3_aa: CASSHLPGRGYGYTF; cdr3_nt: TGTGCCAGCAGTCATTTACCAGGGCGCGGATATGGCTACACCTTC
v_call: TRBV7-8; d_call: TRBD1; clone_size: .; j_call: TRBJ2-1; cdr3_aa: CASSRQGISYNEQFF; cdr3_nt: TGTGCCAGCAGCAGACAGGGGATTTCCTACAATGAGCAGTTCTTC
v_call: TRBV7-8; d_call: TRBD1; clone_size: once; j_call: TRBJ1-2; cdr3_aa: CASSSFRGRNGYTF; cdr3_nt: TGTGCCAGCAGCTCATTCAGGGGGCGGAATGGCTACACCTTC
v_call: TRBV18; d_call: .; clone_size: .; j_call: TRBJ2-3; cdr3_aa: CASSPQGSGTDTQYF; cdr3_nt: TGTGCCAGCTCACCACAGGGGTCGGGCACAGATACGCAGTATTTT
v_call: TRBV7-9; d_call: TRBD2; clone_size: .; j_call: TRBJ2-3; cdr3_aa: CASSSPSGGSTDTQYF; cdr3_nt: TGTGCCAGCAGCTCCCCTAGCGGGGGTAGCACAGATACGCAGTATTTT
v_call: TRBV18; d_call: .; clone_size: .; j_call: TRBJ1-5; cdr3_aa: CASSAGLNQPQHF; cdr3_nt: TGTGCCAGCTCAGCAGGGCTCAATCAGCCCCAGCATTTT
v_call: TRBV3-1/TRBV3-2; d_call: TRBD2; clone_size: .; j_call: TRBJ2-1; cdr3_aa: CASSRIWTSGREGYNEQFF; cdr3_nt: TGTGCCAGCAGCAGAATTTGGACTAGCGGGAGGGAGGGCTACAATGAGCAGTTCTTC
v_call: TRBV6-6; d_call: .; clone_size: once; j_call: TRBJ2-7; cdr3_aa: CASSIDRSIYYEWQYF; cdr3_nt: TGTGCCAGCAGCATTGACAGGTCAATTTACTACGAGTGGCAGTACTTC
v_call: TRBV7-2; d_call: .; clone_size: .; j_call: TRBJ2-3; cdr3_aa: CASSLAFGDTQYF; cdr3_nt: TGTGCCAGCAGCTTGGCCTTCGGAGATACGCAGTATTTT